Presented here are 19 T cell receptor beta chains from one specimen sequenced in a study of cytomegalovirus exposure and HLA in healthy donors. Primers included in the PCR were 60 Vbeta and 13 Jbeta primers. Using immunoSEQ multiplex PCR, the repertoire was profiled, and TCRdb retains in-frame clones only, with some absent. The repertoire includes over 110,000 clones, roughly 80% of them detected once, and approximately 10% sits in the top ten. The sequenced sample consisted of PBMCs. The receptor source for this set is a woman aged 45-59 years in good health and CMV-seropositive.

The gene calls are TRBV9 and TRBJ2-7; tentative D call: TRBD1 (5 bases). V shed 3 bases and J shed 6 bases, with 13 bases lying between them. Germline V gene lookup returns CDR1 SGDLS and CDR2 YYNGEE. The CDR3 runs to 13 residues. This chain's CDR3 is CASSGGSGREQYF. In nucleotides, the CDR3 is TGTGCCAGCAGCGGGGGCTCCGGACGCGAGCAGTACTTC. Filled out from reference TRBV9 and TRBJ2-7, the complete variable domain reads DSGVTQTPKHLITATGQRVTLRCSPRSGDLSVYWYQQSLDQGLQFLIQYYNGEERAKGNILERFSAQQFPDLHSELNLSSLELGDSALYFCASSGGSGREQYFGPGTRLTVT.

The chain joins TRBV7-9 to TRBJ2-7; TRBD1 matches at 7 bases. Germline V gene data show CDR1 as SEHNR and CDR2 as FQNEAQ (reference sequence). Unmatched junction bases numbered 14, after V lost 6 bases and J lost 6 bases. CDR3 length equals 15 residues. The CDR3 here is CASSKPGQRTAEQYF. DNA for the CDR3: TGTGCCAGCAGTAAACCGGGACAGCGGACAGCCGAGCAGTACTTC.

This clone was detected only a few times. This chain uses TRBV5-1 with TRBJ2-2; TRBD1 aligns across 9 bases. J was trimmed by 4 bases and V by 4 bases; bases with no gene match: 14. Germline values: CDR1 SGHRS, CDR2 YFSETQ. This CDR3 region has 18 residues. CDR3 loop: CASSAPGPGQGFTGELFF. The DNA for the CDR3 is TGCGCCAGCAGCGCGCCGGGACCGGGACAGGGTTTCACCGGGGAGCTGTTTTTT.

The genes are TRBV28 and TRBJ1-6, with no clear D. Germline loops: CDR1 MDHEN, CDR2 SYDVKM. CDR3 size: 12 residues. V shed 3 bases and J shed 9 bases, with 6 bases lying between them. CDR3 amino acids: CASSFPGSPLHF. The CDR3 DNA is TGTGCCAGCAGTTTTCCGGGTTCACCCCTCCACTTT.

V is TRBV6-1 and J is TRBJ1-2; TRBD1 matches 12 bases. The CDR3 spans 13 residues. Germline CDR1 and CDR2: MNHNS and SASEGT. With 6 bases clipped from V and 8 bases from J, the junction kept 4 bases outside the gene matches. The CDR3: CASSRDRGHGYTF. The CDR3 DNA reads as TGTGCCAGCAGCCGGGACAGGGGGCACGGCTACACCTTC.

About this clone: Other DNA sequences in the sample encode the same CDR3. The genes are TRBV7-9 and TRBJ2-3; D unresolved. Germline CDR1 SEHNR, CDR2 FQNEAQ (reference sequence). The CDR3 sequence is 13 residues long. V was pared by 4 bases and J by 6 bases, with 11 bases between. CDR3 sequence: CASSYTSGDTQYF. CDR3 nucleotide sequence: TGTGCCAGCAGCTATACTTCCGGGGATACGCAGTATTTT.

The chain has TRBV6-5 and TRBJ1-2; 7 bases match TRBD1. CDR3 length: 14 amino acids. Trimming cost V 6 bases and J 4 bases; bases outside gene matches: 8. CDR1 is MNHEY, CDR2 SVGAGI, per germline. The CDR3 spells CASSPGTEGYGYTF. The CDR3 bases are TGTGCCAGCAGCCCCGGGACAGAGGGCTATGGCTACACCTTC.

This chain connects TRBV27 to TRBJ2-7, with D perhaps matching TRBD1 (5 bases). Trimming shortened V by 6 bases and J by 3 bases, and 12 bases separated the two germline ends. Per germline, CDR1 MNHEY and CDR2 SMNVEV (reference sequence). The CDR3 totals 13 residues. The CDR3 loop reads CASSFGRDYEQYF. CDR3 bases: TGTGCCAGCAGCTTTGGCAGGGACTACGAGCAGTACTTC.

V and J are TRBV5-4 and TRBJ2-1; D gene unclear. Germline CDR1 reads SGHNT; CDR2 reads YYREEE (reference sequence). This CDR3 has 15 amino acids. Trimming pared 1 base from V and 8 bases from J, leaving 16 bases between. DNA of the CDR3: TGTGCCAGCAGCTTGTCAGGTCTTCCCTGGGATGAGCAGTTCTTC. It specifies CASSLSGLPWDEQFF.

This clone has more than one count but fewer than ten. The chain recombines TRBV28 with TRBJ1-2; D gene uncertain. Germline CDR1 MDHEN, CDR2 SYDVKM. This CDR3 comprises 15 residues. V gave up 2 bases and J gave up 8 bases, with 18 bases separating them. The CDR3 DNA reads as TGTGCCAGCAGTTTAGTGGACTCGGGGTTAGGGGGCTACACCTTC. Protein product: CASSLVDSGLGGYTF.

The V and J genes are TRBV6-5 and TRBJ2-1, with 8 bases lining up with TRBD2. CDR1 and CDR2 (germline): MNHEY, SVGAGI. The CDR3 contains 15 residues. J gave up 2 bases and V 5 bases, and 5 bases lay outside the gene matches. CDR3 sequence: CASSITGGTYNEQFF. CDR3 in DNA: TGTGCCAGCAGTATTACGGGGGGGACCTACAATGAGCAGTTCTTC.

The chain employs TRBV30 and TRBJ1-2; 7 nucleotides line up with TRBD1. The germline CDR1 and CDR2 sequences are GTSNPN and SVGIG (reference sequence). CDR3 size: 14 residues. J was trimmed by 4 bases and V by 3 bases; bases with no gene match: 8. The CDR3: CAWREPGGAYGYTF. The CDR3 DNA follows: TGTGCCTGGAGAGAACCAGGGGGTGCCTATGGCTACACCTTC.

The chain couples TRBV2 to TRBJ2-7; 7 bases agree with TRBD1. CDR3 length equals 15 residues. The germline V gene has CDR1 SNHLY and CDR2 FYNNEI. Trimming at V came to 2 bases and at J to 3 bases, leaving 7 bases not matched to a gene. Here the CDR3 reads CASSERDSFRYEQYF. The CDR3 coding sequence is TGTGCCAGCAGTGAAAGGGACAGCTTCCGCTACGAGCAGTACTTC. Full variable domain (outside the CDR3, taken from reference TRBV2 and TRBJ2-7): EPEVTQTPSHQVTQMGQEVILRCVPISNHLYFYWYRQILGQKVEFLVSFYNNEISEKSEIFDDQFSVERPDGSNFTLKIRSTKLEDSAMYFCASSERDSFRYEQYFGPGTRLTVT.

This chain links TRBV5-6 with TRBJ2-1; the match to TRBD1 covers 9 bases. Germline CDR1 is SGHDT and CDR2 is YYEEEE. J was trimmed by 14 bases and V by 4 bases; bases with no gene match: 7. The CDR3 has 12 residues. The CDR3 bases are TGTGCCAGCAGCCTTGGAGGGGACAGGGAGTTCTTC. It yields the protein CASSLGGDREFF.

V usage is TRBV28 and J usage is TRBJ1-6, with a tentative D call TRBD1 (5 bases). CDR1 is MDHEN and CDR2 is SYDVKM in the germline V gene. V was pared by 3 bases and J by 7 bases, with 13 bases between. This CDR3 spans 15 amino acids. The CDR3 DNA reads TGTGCCAGCAGTTTGAATCCACAGGTGAATTCACCCCTCCACTTT. It specifies CASSLNPQVNSPLHF.

J is TRBJ1-4 and V is TRBV19; D is perhaps TRBD1 (5 bases). The CDR3 runs to 15 residues. Trimming shortened V by 4 bases and J by 0 bases, and 9 bases separated the two germline ends. From germline, CDR1 is LNHDA and CDR2 SQIVND (reference sequence). CDR3 sequence (DNA): TGTGCCAGTAGTAGGGGCATAGCAACTAATGAAAAACTGTTTTTT. Translated: CASSRGIATNEKLFF.

This clone appeared once. The chain joins TRBV5-4 to TRBJ1-2, with 10 bases fitting TRBD1. The CDR3 covers 13 residues. Trimming at V came to 3 bases and at J to 8 bases, leaving 4 bases not matched to a gene. Germline V lookup: CDR1 SGHNT, CDR2 YYREEE (reference sequence). DNA of the CDR3: TGTGCCAGCAGCTCCGACAGGGGGCAAGGCTACACCTTC. It is translated as CASSSDRGQGYTF.

This chain's CDR3 is CASSAQGRGDTQYF. CDR3 in DNA: TGTGCCAGCAGCGCACAGGGAAGGGGAGATACGCAGTATTTT. The chain couples TRBV7-3 to TRBJ2-3; perhaps TRBD1 as D (6 bases). Trimming shortened V by 5 bases and J by 5 bases, and 14 bases separated the two germline ends. CDR1 is SGHTA and CDR2 is FQGTGA in the germline V gene. The length of the CDR3 is 14 residues.

The V and J genes are TRBV5-5 and TRBJ2-7; 7 bases map to TRBD1. Germline loops: CDR1 SGHKS, CDR2 YYEKEE (reference sequence). V was pared by 4 bases and J by 3 bases, with 4 bases of the junction left unmatched. The CDR3 is 13 residues long. The CDR3 loop is CASSRQGNYEQYF. Written as DNA, the CDR3 is TGTGCCAGCAGCCGACAGGGTAACTACGAGCAGTACTTC. Looking up the rest from reference TRBV5-5 and TRBJ2-7 gives the full variable domain: DAGVTQSPTHLIKTRGQQVTLRCSPISGHKSVSWYQQVLGQGPQFIFQYYEKEERGRGNFPDRFSARQFPNYSSELNVNALLLGDSALYLCASSRQGNYEQYFGPGTRLTVT.